This entry lists 9 T cell receptor beta chains sequenced from one sample in a study of vaccination and CD4 T cells after COVID-19. Researchers used the Oncomine TCR Beta short-read assay to sequence DNA from cultured CD4+ T cells. Via MiXCR, TCRdb re-called the PCR reads, giving one row per CDR3 protein. The sample includes 10,000 to 15,000 distinct CDR3 sequences, around two fifths of them seen just once. Their cognate antigens are unknown. The sample's treatment: roughly 10-day PBMC culture with coronavirus spike peptide pools or control peptides (ViraFEST assay). The sequenced sample was cultured CD4+ T cells from blood. The receptors derive from a human donor with COVID-19.

In regard to this clonotype: The limits of the CDR3 on the DNA are not certain, so only TCRdb's listed CDR3 is given. V usage is TRBV6-2 or TRBV6-3 and J usage is TRBJ1-2. The CDR3 spans 22 residues, counting both ends. Germline V lookup: CDR1 MNHEY, CDR2 SVGEGT. The CDR3 loop reads CASTNQTSMYLCASGGSFGYTF.

The rearrangement joins TRBV7-6 to TRBJ2-7; TRBD1 might be the D (6 bases). The CDR3 consists of 15 residues. V dropped 2 bases and J dropped 6 bases, with 17 bases sitting between them. Germline CDR1 and CDR2: SGHVS and FNYEAQ. CDR3 DNA sequence: TGTGCCAGCAGCTTAATAGGAGAAGGGGGTGGCGAGCAGTACTTC. This encodes CASSLIGEGGGEQYF.

The chain employs TRBV20-1 and TRBJ1-1; 8 bases are a match to TRBD1. CDR3 length: 14 amino acids. The V gene end was trimmed by 4 bases and the J gene end by 1 base; junction bases not matched to a gene: 5. Germline values: CDR1 DFQATT, CDR2 SNEGSKA (reference sequence). CDR3 loop: CSATGQGWNTEAFF. CDR3 nucleotides: TGCAGTGCTACTGGACAGGGATGGAACACTGAAGCTTTCTTT.

The chain employs TRBV7-2 and TRBJ2-3; D could derive from TRBD1 or TRBD2 (6 bases each). The CDR3 is made up of 15 amino acids. From germline, CDR1 is SGHTA and CDR2 FQGNSA. Trimming cost V 1 base and J 3 bases, with 11 bases left between them. CDR3 loop: CASSLVGGQTDTQYF. The CDR3 DNA reads TGTGCCAGCAGCTTAGTTGGGGGGCAGACAGATACGCAGTATTTT.

This clonotype was recorded a few times. The chain recombines TRBV6-1 with TRBJ1-1; no reliable D call. From germline, CDR1 is MNHNS and CDR2 SASEGT. The CDR3 length is 9 residues. V lost 6 bases, J lost 8 bases, and 4 bases lay in between. CDR3 DNA sequence: TGTGCCAGCAGCAAGGAAGCTTTCTTT. The encoded protein is CASSKEAFF.

The V and J genes are TRBV19 and TRBJ1-5; 9 positions agree with TRBD1. CDR3 length: 16 amino acids. Germline V gene lookup returns CDR1 LNHDA and CDR2 SQIVND (reference sequence). The V and J ends lost 7 bases and 6 bases, in that order; junction bases with no gene match: 13. The DNA of the CDR3 is TGTGCCAGTACCGCTTCCGGGACAGGGTGGCGTCAGCCCCAGCATTTT. Translating gives CASTASGTGWRQPQHF.

This chain uses TRBV7-8 with TRBJ2-7; D remains ambiguous. This CDR3 is 12 amino acids long. Germline V gene lookup returns CDR1 SGHVS and CDR2 FQNEAQ. Trimming removed 1 base at V and 4 bases at J, with 5 bases between. The CDR3 DNA sequence: TGTGCCAGCAGCTTAGAACGATACGAGCAGTACTTC. This translates into CASSLERYEQYF.

This rearrangement joins TRBV30 to TRBJ1-3; perhaps TRBD1 as D (6 bases). Germline CDR1 reads GTSNPN; CDR2 reads SVGIG (reference sequence). CDR3 size: 13 residues. The CDR3: CAADRSSGNTIYF. The CDR3 DNA reads TGTGCTGCCGACAGGAGCTCTGGAAACACCATATATTTT. Based on the CDR3 plus reference TRBV30 and TRBJ1-3, the full variable domain is SQTIHQWPATLVQPVGSPLSLECTVEGTSNPNLYWYRQAAGRGLQLLFYSVGIGQISSEVPQNLSASRPQDRQFILSSKKLLLSDSGFYLCAADRSSGNTIYFGEGSWLTVV.

This clonotype was counted between two and nine times. This chain uses TRBV7-2 with TRBJ1-1; no definite D call. Trimming shortened V by 5 bases and J by 4 bases, and 5 bases separated the two germline ends. The germline CDR1 and CDR2 sequences are SGHTA and FQGNSA. The CDR3 extends over 11 amino acids. In nucleotides, the CDR3 is TGTGCCAGCAGCCCGGGCACTGAAGCTTTCTTT. It specifies CASSPGTEAFF.